These 30 T cell receptor beta chains came from one sample sequenced in a study of T cell repertoires in cytomegalovirus infection. One entry per CDR3 protein results from TCRdb running MiXCR on the reads. The table records around 290,000 distinct CDR3 sequences, roughly 24% of them present only once. Sequences were obtained from PBMCs. These receptors were collected from a human donor in good health (CMV status not recorded). Some clones in this sample may be carry-over from other donors' samples.

This clonotype has only a few counts. The rearrangement uses TRBV19 and TRBJ2-5; 8 bases are a match to TRBD1. Germline V gene sequence: CDR1 LNHDA, CDR2 SQIVND (reference sequence). The V segment lost 3 bases and the J segment 3 bases; nucleotides outside the gene matches: 3. The CDR3 loop spans 14 amino acids. The CDR3: CASSIRGQEETQYF. CDR3 DNA: TGTGCCAGTAGTATCAGGGGACAGGAAGAGACCCAGTACTTC.

A few counts support this clonotype. The CDR3 DNA is TGTGCCACCAGTGATGTAGGGAACACAGATACGCAGTATTTT. Encoded protein: CATSDVGNTDTQYF. This chain links TRBV24-1 with TRBJ2-3; no reliable D call. Trimming shortened V by 3 bases and J by 2 bases, and 8 bases separated the two germline ends. The CDR3 runs to 14 residues. Germline V gives CDR1 KGHDR, CDR2 SFDVKD.

This clonotype has a handful of counts. The V and J genes are TRBV20-1 and TRBJ2-2; D possibly corresponds to TRBD1 (6 bases). The CDR3 sequence is 14 residues long. Germline lookup yields CDR1 DFQATT and CDR2 SNEGSKA (reference sequence). V was cut by 5 bases and J by 3 bases, with 13 bases left in between. CDR3 sequence (DNA): TGCAGTGCTGCCCGGGGACACCACACCGGGGAGCTGTTTTTT. Residues: CSAARGHHTGELFF.

This clonotype has more than one count but fewer than ten. The rearrangement uses TRBV28 and TRBJ2-7, with D maybe TRBD1 (6 bases). V shed 5 bases and J shed 3 bases, with 14 bases lying between them. Germline values: CDR1 MDHEN, CDR2 SYDVKM. The CDR3 sequence is 14 residues long. The CDR3, as DNA: TGTGCCAGCAGTGCGACTGGACAGATCTACGAGCAGTACTTC. Translated, it gives CASSATGQIYEQYF.

This clonotype was picked up a small number of times. The chain employs TRBV15 and TRBJ2-7; no definite D call. CDR1 and CDR2 (germline): LNHNV, YYDKDF (reference sequence). Trimming left V 4 bases short and J 2 bases short, with 12 bases between. The CDR3 runs to 14 residues. In nucleotides, the CDR3 is TGTGCCACCAGCAACCGACGGAATGCCTACGAGCAGTACTTC. This encodes CATSNRRNAYEQYF.

This clonotype was picked up a small number of times. The CDR3 nucleotides read TGTGCCAGCAGTGAAGCGCTTCGGGGCAAGGAGTACTTC. Residues: CASSEALRGKEYF. This rearrangement joins TRBV2 to TRBJ2-4, with D possibly called TRBD1 or TRBD2 (5 bases each). The germline V and J ends were trimmed by 0 bases and 14 bases, with 14 bases remaining between them. The CDR3 runs to 13 residues. Germline CDR1 is SNHLY and CDR2 is FYNNEI.

This chain uses TRBV11-2 with TRBJ2-5, with TRBD2 matching 10 bases. Germline V CDR1 and CDR2: SGHAT, FQNNGV. This CDR3 has 16 residues. Trimming cost V 3 bases and J 4 bases; bases outside gene matches: 8. The CDR3 region is CASSFLAGGRRETQYF. CDR3 nucleotides: TGTGCCAGCAGCTTTTTAGCGGGGGGCCGGAGAGAGACCCAGTACTTC.

The V call is TRBV7-2, the J call TRBJ2-7, with D maybe TRBD2 (6 bases). The V end was cut by 1 base, the J end by 2 bases, with 12 bases between. Germline assignment: CDR1 SGHTA and CDR2 FQGNSA. The CDR3 is 15 amino acids. CDR3 sequence reads: CASSLVGDSAYEQYF. CDR3 in DNA: TGTGCCAGCAGCTTAGTTGGGGACTCAGCCTACGAGCAGTACTTC.

This sequence joins TRBV28 and TRBJ2-1; 13 bases map to TRBD2. Trimming took 5 bases from V and 2 from J; bases not matched to a gene: 12. This CDR3 contains 19 residues. The germline V gene encodes CDR1 MDHEN and CDR2 SYDVKM. CDR3 sequence reads: CASSAVPGLAGLAYNEQFF. CDR3 in DNA: TGTGCCAGCAGTGCCGTCCCGGGACTAGCGGGATTGGCCTACAATGAGCAGTTCTTC.

Regarding this clonotype: It may be a read error: a sequence one base away is much more abundant. In nucleotides, the CDR3 is TGTGCCAGCAGCTACCCGGGACAGGGCTACGATGAGCAGTTCTTC. It is translated as CASSYPGQGYDEQFF. The chain is built from TRBV7-9 and TRBJ2-1; 9 positions agree with TRBD1. This CDR3 contains 15 residues. Germline V CDR1 and CDR2: SEHNR, FQNEAQ (reference sequence).

In its sample, this clonotype was seen a few times. V gene TRBV10-3 combines with J gene TRBJ1-1, with TRBD1 as a possible D gene (6 bases). The V end was cut by 7 bases, the J end by 6 bases, with 12 bases between. This CDR3 spans 12 amino acids. In germline, CDR1 is ENHRY, CDR2 SYGVKD. DNA of the CDR3: TGTGCCATCAAGGGGGGGGCCCCTGAAGCTTTCTTT. Amino acids: CAIKGGAPEAFF.

This clonotype turned up a few times. The rearrangement uses TRBV6-2 or TRBV6-3 and TRBJ1-1; TRBD1 matches 7 bases. The V gene end was trimmed by 5 bases and the J gene end by 4 bases; junction bases not matched to a gene: 7. The germline CDR1 and CDR2 sequences are MNHEY and SVGEGT. CDR3 length equals 14 residues. CDR3 protein: CASSNPGQITEAFF. For the CDR3, the DNA is TGTGCCAGCAGTAATCCGGGACAGATCACTGAAGCTTTCTTT.

This clonotype was recorded a few times. The rearrangement joins TRBV20-1 to TRBJ2-2; TRBD2 might be the D (5 bases). CDR1 is DFQATT, CDR2 SNEGSKA, per germline (reference sequence). V was shortened by 3 bases and J by 6 bases, with 17 bases between the two germline ends. The CDR3 has 15 amino acids. CDR3 in amino acids: CSASPPSKKSGELFF. CDR3 nucleotide sequence: TGCAGTGCTAGTCCCCCTAGCAAAAAATCCGGGGAGCTGTTTTTT.

This clonotype was detected ten times or more. The chain joins TRBV29-1 to TRBJ2-1; D not resolved. Trimming took 4 bases from V and 3 from J, leaving 4 bases between them. Germline V CDR1 and CDR2: SQVTM, ANQGSEA. CDR3 length equals 11 residues. CDR3 in DNA: TGCAGCGTTGTCCACTACAATGAGCAGTTCTTC. Protein: CSVVHYNEQFF.

This chain uses TRBV7-2 with TRBJ1-4; 9 bases agree with TRBD1. This CDR3 is built from 15 residues. The ends lost 4 bases at V and 8 bases at J; junction bases unmatched: 8. Germline-derived CDR1 and CDR2 are SGHTA and FQGNSA. The CDR3 reads CASSSTGTGREKLFF. The CDR3 DNA follows: TGTGCCAGCAGCTCTACCGGGACAGGGAGAGAAAAACTGTTTTTT.

The J gene is TRBJ2-3, the V gene TRBV6-5, with 8 nucleotides matching TRBD2. The CDR3 covers 15 residues. Germline V gene lookup returns CDR1 MNHEY and CDR2 SVGAGI. The V gene end was trimmed by 6 bases and the J gene end by 1 base; junction bases not matched to a gene: 6. The CDR3 DNA sequence: TGTGCCAGCAGCCACCCAGCGGGGGGCACAGATACGCAGTATTTT. It translates to CASSHPAGGTDTQYF.

This clonotype was detected ten times or more. V is TRBV7-8 and J is TRBJ2-7; D is uncertain. Germline V gene sequence: CDR1 SGHVS, CDR2 FQNEAQ. The CDR3 consists of 15 residues. V dropped 1 base and J dropped 3 bases, with 13 bases sitting between them. CDR3 sequence: CASSLEARPFYEQYF. DNA for the CDR3: TGTGCCAGCAGCTTAGAGGCCCGCCCGTTCTACGAGCAGTACTTC.

The rearrangement uses TRBV7-3 and TRBJ2-2; 12 bases map to TRBD1. With 6 bases clipped from V and 7 bases from J, the junction kept 9 bases outside the gene matches. Looked up from germline, CDR1 is SGHTA and CDR2 is FQGTGA. The CDR3 has 16 amino acids. This chain's CDR3 is CASSLQGQGAGGELFF. The CDR3 DNA is TGTGCCAGCAGTCTACAGGGACAGGGGGCTGGCGGGGAGCTGTTTTTT.

This clonotype has only one observation. Given the absence of the conserved phenylalanine or tryptophan at the CDR3 end, a read error is likely. Here the CDR3 reads CAFGKGNTIYC. CDR3 DNA sequence: TGCGCCTTTGGAAAAGGAAACACCATATATTGT. This rearrangement joins TRBV29-1 to TRBJ1-3; D uncertain. CDR1 SQVTM and CDR2 ANQGSEA come from the germline V gene. This CDR3 has 11 residues.

V gene TRBV7-9 combines with J gene TRBJ2-1; D remains ambiguous. The V gene lost 5 bases and the J gene lost 4 bases, with 12 bases spanning the gap. This CDR3 is 14 amino acids long. CDR1 and CDR2 from the germline V gene are SEHNR and FQNEAQ (reference sequence). CDR3 nucleotides: TGTGCCAGCAGCATACCGGGCTCGTACAATGAGCAGTTCTTC. Encoded protein: CASSIPGSYNEQFF. The full variable domain, completed using reference TRBV7-9 and TRBJ2-1, is DTGVSQNPRHKITKRGQNVTFRCDPISEHNRLYWYRQTLGQGPEFLTYFQNEAQLEKSRLLSDRFSAERPKGSFSTLEIQRTEQGDSAMYLCASSIPGSYNEQFFGPGTRLTVL.

This clonotype was counted only a few times. For the CDR3, the DNA is TGCGCCAGCAGCGGAGGGACTAGCGCGAGTCTCAACAATGAGCAGTTCTTC. Encoded protein: CASSGGTSASLNNEQFF. The chain employs TRBV5-1 and TRBJ2-1; 10 nucleotides align to TRBD2. Germline-derived CDR1 and CDR2 are SGHRS and YFSETQ. With V trimmed by 4 bases and J by 5 bases, 12 bases remained unmatched. The CDR3 extends over 17 amino acids.

This sequence joins TRBV4-1 and TRBJ1-2; a weak D match, TRBD1 (5 bases). CDR1 and CDR2 (germline): MGHRA, YSYEKL. The CDR3 has 19 amino acids. Trimming removed 1 base at V and 2 bases at J, with 23 bases between. CDR3: CASSQGPGLEFKRNYGYTF. CDR3 DNA: TGCGCCAGCAGCCAAGGACCGGGGCTCGAATTTAAGCGGAACTATGGCTACACCTTC.

The rearrangement uses TRBV2 and TRBJ2-7, with 9 bases identical to TRBD1. CDR1 is SNHLY, CDR2 FYNNEI, per germline. CDR3 length equals 16 residues. J gave up 5 bases and V 2 bases, and 10 bases lay outside the gene matches. For the CDR3, the DNA is TGTGCCAGCAGTGAACCACATGGGACAGGGAACCACGAGCAGTACTTC. Its translation is CASSEPHGTGNHEQYF.

The table lists this clonotype with a few counts. The chain recombines TRBV4-1 with TRBJ1-2, with D unclear. Germline CDR1 reads MGHRA; CDR2 reads YSYEKL. This CDR3 has 15 amino acids. V lost 2 bases, J lost 7 bases, and 17 bases lay in between. CDR3 region: CASSQPTGKDRGYTF. As DNA, the CDR3 is TGCGCCAGCAGCCAACCGACCGGGAAGGATCGTGGCTACACCTTC.

This clonotype has more than one count but fewer than ten. The chain recombines TRBV5-4 with TRBJ2-1, with D maybe TRBD2 (5 bases). The CDR3 is 14 residues long. Germline loops: CDR1 SGHNT, CDR2 YYREEE (reference sequence). V dropped 0 bases and J dropped 8 bases, with 12 bases sitting between them. CDR3 DNA sequence: TGTGCCAGCAGCTTGGAGTCTAGCAGCCATGAGCAGTTCTTC. Protein product: CASSLESSSHEQFF.

The CDR3 spells CASSVGGNYGYTF. In DNA form, the CDR3 reads TGTGCCAGCAGCGTTGGCGGGAACTATGGCTACACCTTC. The V gene is TRBV9, the J gene TRBJ1-2; unclear D gene. Trimming stripped 2 bases from V and 2 bases from J, with 7 bases between. CDR3 length: 13 amino acids. In germline, CDR1 is SGDLS, CDR2 YYNGEE.

This chain joins TRBV29-1 and TRBJ2-5, with D unresolved. The CDR3 extends over 14 amino acids. The germline V gene encodes CDR1 SQVTM and CDR2 ANQGSEA. V was clipped by 0 bases and J by 1 base, with 9 bases between them. In DNA, the CDR3 is TGCAGCGTTGAAGATCAAGGTAGCCAAGAGACCCAGTACTTC. It yields the protein CSVEDQGSQETQYF.

This clonotype was found once. The chain is built from TRBV29-1 and TRBJ2-5; 9 positions agree with TRBD1. The CDR3 contains 12 residues. Germline lookup yields CDR1 SQVTM and CDR2 ANQGSEA. V lost 7 bases and J lost 2; bases outside the gene matches: 2. The CDR3 spells CSAGTGQETQYF. CDR3 DNA sequence: TGCAGCGCCGGGACAGGGCAAGAGACCCAGTACTTC.

This clonotype was recorded many times. J is TRBJ2-1 and V is TRBV7-2, with a possible D match to TRBD2 (6 bases). The CDR3 sequence is 16 residues long. The germline V gene encodes CDR1 SGHTA and CDR2 FQGNSA. The ends were cut back, 1 base at V and 2 bases at J, with 12 bases in the middle. The CDR3 coding sequence is TGTGCCAGCAGCTTAGACGGGAGATCGACCTACAATGAGCAGTTCTTC. Translation: CASSLDGRSTYNEQFF.

The chain couples TRBV29-1 to TRBJ1-1, with 10 bases matching TRBD1. V gave up 6 bases and J gave up 5 bases; unmatched junction bases: 9. Germline assignment: CDR1 SQVTM and CDR2 ANQGSEA. CDR3 length equals 14 residues. CDR3: CSVAGTGEGTEAFF. Written as DNA, the CDR3 is TGCAGCGTGGCCGGGACAGGGGAGGGTACTGAAGCTTTCTTT.